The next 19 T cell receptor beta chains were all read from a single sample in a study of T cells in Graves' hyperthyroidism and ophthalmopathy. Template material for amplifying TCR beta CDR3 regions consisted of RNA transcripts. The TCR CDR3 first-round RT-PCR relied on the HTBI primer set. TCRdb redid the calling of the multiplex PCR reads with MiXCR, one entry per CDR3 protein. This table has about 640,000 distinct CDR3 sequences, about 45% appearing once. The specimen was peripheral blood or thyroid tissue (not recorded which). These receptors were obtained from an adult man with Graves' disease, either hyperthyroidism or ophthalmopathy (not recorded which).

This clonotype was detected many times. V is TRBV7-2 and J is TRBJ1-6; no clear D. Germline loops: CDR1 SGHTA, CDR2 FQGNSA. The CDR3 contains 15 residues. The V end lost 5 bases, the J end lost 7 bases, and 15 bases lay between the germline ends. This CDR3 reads CASSLMAGGNSPLHF. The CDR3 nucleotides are TGTGCCAGCAGCCTCATGGCGGGTGGGAATTCACCCCTCCACTTT.

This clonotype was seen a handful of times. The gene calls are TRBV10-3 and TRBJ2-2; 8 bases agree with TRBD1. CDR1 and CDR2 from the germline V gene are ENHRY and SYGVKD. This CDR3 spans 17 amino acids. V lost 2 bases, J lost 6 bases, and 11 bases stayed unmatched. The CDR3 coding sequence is TGTGCCATCAGTGAGCCTGACTTAGGACAGGGCGCCGGGGAGCTGTTTTTT. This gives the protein CAISEPDLGQGAGELFF.

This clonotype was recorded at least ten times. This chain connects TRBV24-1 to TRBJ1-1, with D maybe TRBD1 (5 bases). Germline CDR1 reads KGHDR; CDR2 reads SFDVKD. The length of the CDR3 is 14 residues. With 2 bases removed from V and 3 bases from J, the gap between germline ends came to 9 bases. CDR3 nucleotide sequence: TGTGCCACCAGTGATTCAGGGTGGGACACTGAAGCTTTCTTT. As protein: CATSDSGWDTEAFF.

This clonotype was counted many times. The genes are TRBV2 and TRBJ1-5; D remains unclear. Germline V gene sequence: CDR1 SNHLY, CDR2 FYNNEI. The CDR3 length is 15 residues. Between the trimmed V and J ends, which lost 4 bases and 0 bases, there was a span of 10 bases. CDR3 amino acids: CASSVGPYSNQPQHF. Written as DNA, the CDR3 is TGTGCCAGCAGTGTTGGACCGTATAGCAATCAGCCCCAGCATTTT. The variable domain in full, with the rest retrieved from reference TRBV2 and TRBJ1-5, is EPEVTQTPSHQVTQMGQEVILRCVPISNHLYFYWYRQILGQKVEFLVSFYNNEISEKSEIFDDQFSVERPDGSNFTLKIRSTKLEDSAMYFCASSVGPYSNQPQHFGDGTRLSIL.

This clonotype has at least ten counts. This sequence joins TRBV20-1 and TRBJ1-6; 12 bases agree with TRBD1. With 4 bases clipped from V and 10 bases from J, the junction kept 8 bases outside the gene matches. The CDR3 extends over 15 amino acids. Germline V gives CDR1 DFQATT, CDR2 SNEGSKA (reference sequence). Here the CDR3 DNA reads TGCAGTGCTACGGGACAGGGGGCACCTCGCTCACCCCTCCACTTT. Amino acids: CSATGQGAPRSPLHF.

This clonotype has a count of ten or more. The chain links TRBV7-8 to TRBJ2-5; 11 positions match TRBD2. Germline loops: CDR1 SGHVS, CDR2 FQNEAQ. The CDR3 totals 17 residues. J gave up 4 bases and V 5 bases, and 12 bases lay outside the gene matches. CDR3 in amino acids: CASSPSAALAGVETQYF. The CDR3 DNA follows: TGTGCCAGCAGCCCCTCGGCGGCACTAGCGGGAGTAGAGACCCAGTACTTC.

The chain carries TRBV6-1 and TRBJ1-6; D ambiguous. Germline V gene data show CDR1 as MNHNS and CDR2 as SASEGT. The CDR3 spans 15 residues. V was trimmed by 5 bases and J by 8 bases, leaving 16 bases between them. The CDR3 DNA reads TGTGCCAGCAGTTCGATAGGGTTCTCTTATTCACCCCTCCACTTT. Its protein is CASSSIGFSYSPLHF.

As DNA, the CDR3 is TGTGCCAGCTCCCCCCAGGGGGACACCTTCTACGAGCAGTACTTC. This encodes CASSPQGDTFYEQYF. The chain employs TRBV25-1 and TRBJ2-7, with 7 bases fitting TRBD1. V lost 8 bases, J lost 3 bases, and 13 bases stayed unmatched. The CDR3 is 15 residues long. The V gene's germline CDR1 is MGHDK and CDR2 SYGVNS.

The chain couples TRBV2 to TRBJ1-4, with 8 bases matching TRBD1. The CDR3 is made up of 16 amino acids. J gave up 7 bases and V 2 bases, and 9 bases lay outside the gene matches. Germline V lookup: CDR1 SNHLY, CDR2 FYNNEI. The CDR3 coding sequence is TGTGCCAGCAGTGAACAGGGGGCGCGGGTCACTGAAAAACTGTTTTTT. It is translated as CASSEQGARVTEKLFF.

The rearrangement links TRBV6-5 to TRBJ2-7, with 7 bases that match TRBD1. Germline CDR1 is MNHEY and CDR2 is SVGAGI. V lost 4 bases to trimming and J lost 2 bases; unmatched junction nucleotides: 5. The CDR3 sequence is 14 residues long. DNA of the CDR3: TGTGCCAGCAGTTCCGTCGACAGGGCCTACGAGCAGTACTTC. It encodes CASSSVDRAYEQYF.

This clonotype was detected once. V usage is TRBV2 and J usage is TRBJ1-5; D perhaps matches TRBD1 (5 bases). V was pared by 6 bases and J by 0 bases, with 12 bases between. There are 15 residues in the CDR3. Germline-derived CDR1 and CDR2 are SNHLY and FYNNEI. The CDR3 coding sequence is TGTGCCAGCAGACTGACAGTTTATAGCAATCAGCCCCAGCATTTT. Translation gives CASRLTVYSNQPQHF.

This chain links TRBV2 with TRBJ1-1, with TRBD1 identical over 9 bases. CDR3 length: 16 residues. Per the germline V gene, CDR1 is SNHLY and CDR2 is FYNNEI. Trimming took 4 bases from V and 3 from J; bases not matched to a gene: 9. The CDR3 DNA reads TGTGCCAGCAGTGCTGGACAGGGGAGGGGAGACACTGAAGCTTTCTTT. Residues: CASSAGQGRGDTEAFF. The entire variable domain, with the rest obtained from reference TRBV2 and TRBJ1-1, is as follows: EPEVTQTPSHQVTQMGQEVILRCVPISNHLYFYWYRQILGQKVEFLVSFYNNEISEKSEIFDDQFSVERPDGSNFTLKIRSTKLEDSAMYFCASSAGQGRGDTEAFFGQGTRLTVV.

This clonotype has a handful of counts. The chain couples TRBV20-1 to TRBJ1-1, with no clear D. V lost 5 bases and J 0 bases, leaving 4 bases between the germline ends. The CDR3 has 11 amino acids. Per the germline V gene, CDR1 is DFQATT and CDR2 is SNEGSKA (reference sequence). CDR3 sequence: CSAGMNTEAFF. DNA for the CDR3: TGCAGTGCTGGCATGAACACTGAAGCTTTCTTT.

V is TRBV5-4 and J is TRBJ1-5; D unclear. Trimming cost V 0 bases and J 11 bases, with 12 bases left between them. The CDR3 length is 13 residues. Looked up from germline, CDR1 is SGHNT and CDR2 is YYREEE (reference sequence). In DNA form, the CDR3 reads TGTGCCAGCAGCTTGGACAGAGAGCAGGCCCAGCATTTT. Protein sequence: CASSLDREQAQHF.

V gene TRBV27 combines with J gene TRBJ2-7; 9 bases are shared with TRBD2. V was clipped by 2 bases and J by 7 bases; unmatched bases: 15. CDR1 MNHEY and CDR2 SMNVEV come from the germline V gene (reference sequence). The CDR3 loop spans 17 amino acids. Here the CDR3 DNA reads TGTGCCAGCAGTTTAGGCTACGGATTAGCGGGAGTCCGTGAGCAGTACTTC. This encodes CASSLGYGLAGVREQYF.

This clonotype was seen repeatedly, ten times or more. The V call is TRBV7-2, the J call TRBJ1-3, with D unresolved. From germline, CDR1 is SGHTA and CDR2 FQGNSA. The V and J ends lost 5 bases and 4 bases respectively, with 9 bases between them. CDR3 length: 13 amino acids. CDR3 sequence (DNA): TGTGCCAGCAGCCTTGGGCCCGGAAACACCATATATTTT. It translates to CASSLGPGNTIYF.

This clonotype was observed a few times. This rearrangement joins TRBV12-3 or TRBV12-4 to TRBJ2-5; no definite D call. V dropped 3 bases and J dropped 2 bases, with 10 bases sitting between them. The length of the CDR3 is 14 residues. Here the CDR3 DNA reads TGTGCCAGCAGTTTTTCCTGGACGCAAGAGACCCAGTACTTC. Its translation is CASSFSWTQETQYF.

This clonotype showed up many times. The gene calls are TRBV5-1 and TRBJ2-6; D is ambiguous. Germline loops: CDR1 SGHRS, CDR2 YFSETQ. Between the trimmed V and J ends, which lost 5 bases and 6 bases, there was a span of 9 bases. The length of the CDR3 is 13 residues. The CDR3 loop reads CASSLGVANVLTF. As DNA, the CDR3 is TGCGCCAGCAGTCTTGGCGTGGCCAACGTCCTGACTTTC.

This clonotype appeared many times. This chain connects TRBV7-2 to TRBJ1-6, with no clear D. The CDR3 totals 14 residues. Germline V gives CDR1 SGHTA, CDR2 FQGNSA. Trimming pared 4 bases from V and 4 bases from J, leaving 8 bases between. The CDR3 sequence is CASSSDGYNSPLHF. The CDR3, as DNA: TGTGCCAGCAGCTCGGACGGTTATAATTCACCCCTCCACTTT.